A selection of T cell receptor beta chains follows, all from one sample in a study of control samples from healthy donors and cancer patients. Assay used: immunoSEQ multiplex PCR; TCRdb lists only in-frame clones, some missing. In the table there are 90,000 to 150,000 clones, 89% of which are singletons. The sequenced sample consisted of blood. Receptors originate from a man aged 50 or older in good health. Both conserved end residues are part of each CDR3. D genes are given only for firm matches. The listing skips clone size in some rows; elsewhere it reads once, few, many or a size class.

V	size	length	J	D	CDR3	DNA
TRBV3-1/TRBV3-2	-	16	TRBJ1-3	-	CASSQGGGTNGNTIYF	TGTGCCAGCAGCCAAGGTGGGGGGACTAATGGAAACACCATATATTTT
TRBV27	-	12	TRBJ2-1	-	CASSFSHNEQFF	TGTGCCAGCAGTTTTAGCCACAATGAGCAGTTCTTC
TRBV14	-	13	TRBJ2-3	-	CASSQDWVDTQYF	TGTGCCAGCAGCCAAGATTGGGTAGATACGCAGTATTTT
TRBV30	-	13	TRBJ2-3	-	CAWKRQGSDTQYF	TGTGCCTGGAAACGCCAGGGGTCAGATACGCAGTATTTT
TRBV7-9	-	15	TRBJ2-1	-	CASSPLGGPLNEQFF	TGTGCCAGCAGCCCGCTCGGGGGGCCTCTAAATGAGCAGTTCTTC
TRBV12-3/TRBV12-4	once	13	TRBJ1-2	-	CASSGLQGSGYTF	TGTGCCAGCAGTGGGTTACAGGGATCCGGCTACACCTTC
TRBV18	-	16	TRBJ1-3	TRBD1	CASSPGQGLSGNTIYF	TGTGCCAGCTCACCGGGACAGGGGCTCTCTGGAAACACCATATATTTT
TRBV2	-	13	TRBJ1-5	TRBD1	CASRPQGNQPQHF	TGTGCCAGCAGACCACAGGGGAATCAGCCCCAGCATTTT
TRBV10-2	-	12	TRBJ2-1	-	CASSPQGGEQFF	TGCGCCAGCAGCCCACAGGGAGGAGAGCAGTTCTTC
TRBV6-1	-	14	TRBJ2-5	-	CASGLTERQETQYF	TGTGCCAGCGGATTGACTGAAAGACAAGAGACCCAGTACTTC
TRBV19	-	16	TRBJ2-1	TRBD1	CASSTLQGASYNEQFF	TGTGCCAGTAGTACCCTACAGGGGGCCTCCTACAATGAGCAGTTCTTC
TRBV10-3	-	15	TRBJ1-4	TRBD1	CAISDQTGVNEKLFF	TGTGCCATCAGTGACCAGACAGGGGTTAATGAAAAACTGTTTTTT
TRBV5-1	-	14	TRBJ1-2	-	CASSPPGQWYGYTF	TGCGCCAGCAGCCCTCCGGGACAATGGTATGGCTACACCTTC
TRBV30	-	14	TRBJ1-5	-	CAWSGAGGNQPQHF	TGTGCCTGGAGTGGGGCAGGGGGCAATCAGCCCCAGCATTTT
TRBV4-3	-	14	TRBJ1-1	-	CASSQGQGIGEAFF	TGCGCCAGCAGCCAAGGGCAGGGGATCGGTGAAGCTTTCTTT
TRBV30	-	13	TRBJ1-6	-	CASQGPYNSPLHF	TGTGCCTCCCAGGGACCATATAATTCACCCCTCCACTTT
TRBV10-1	few	15	TRBJ2-7	-	CASSERTTTPYEQYF	TGCGCCAGCAGTGAGAGGACTACTACCCCCTACGAGCAGTACTTC
TRBV27	-	12	TRBJ1-1	-	CASSDRTAEAFF	TGTGCCAGCAGTGACAGGACAGCTGAAGCTTTCTTT
TRBV7-2	-	13	TRBJ1-2	-	CASSLATGDGYTF	TGTGCCAGCAGCTTAGCGACAGGCGATGGCTACACCTTC
TRBV5-5	-	15	TRBJ2-1	TRBD1	CAAAPEDRGRNEQFF	TGTGCCGCCGCCCCGGAGGACAGGGGTCGGAATGAGCAGTTCTTC
TRBV5-6	-	12	TRBJ1-2	-	CASSRDADGYTF	TGTGCCAGCAGCCGGGACGCAGATGGCTACACCTTC
TRBV7-2	-	12	TRBJ1-1	-	CASSRQRTEAFF	TGTGCCAGCAGCAGACAACGTACTGAAGCTTTCTTT
TRBV5-4	-	15	TRBJ2-2	TRBD1	CASSWDSEDTGELFF	TGTGCCAGCAGCTGGGACAGCGAGGACACCGGGGAGCTGTTTTTT
TRBV27	-	14	TRBJ1-5	-	CASRRGPGNQPQHF	TGTGCCTCCCGTCGAGGACCCGGCAATCAGCCCCAGCATTTT
TRBV19	once	14	TRBJ2-3	TRBD1	CASSIGDRADTQYF	TGTGCCAGTAGTATAGGGGACAGGGCAGATACGCAGTATTTT
TRBV6-5	-	12	TRBJ2-7	-	CASRGDTYEQYF	TGTGCCAGCAGGGGGGACACCTACGAGCAGTACTTC
TRBV27	once	13	TRBJ2-3	-	CASSLKVTDTQYF	TGTGCCAGCAGTTTAAAGGTCACAGATACGCAGTATTTT
TRBV7-9	-	15	TRBJ2-3	-	CASSLGRGNTDTQYF	TGTGCCAGCAGCTTAGGTCGGGGGAACACAGATACGCAGTATTTT
TRBV10-3	-	16	TRBJ2-7	-	CAISDSMRVGAYEQYF	TGTGCCATCAGTGACTCGATGCGGGTGGGGGCCTACGAGCAGTACTTC
TRBV19	-	13	TRBJ2-7	-	CASSIPGSDEQYF	TGTGCCAGTAGTATACCGGGGTCCGACGAGCAGTACTTC
TRBV30	-	11	TRBJ1-6	-	CAWSSSKPLHF	TGTGCCTGGAGTAGCTCAAAACCCCTCCACTTT
TRBV11-2	-	18	TRBJ1-2	TRBD1	CASSSPGWTGAESGGYTF	TGTGCCAGCAGCTCCCCCGGTTGGACAGGGGCGGAGAGCGGTGGCTACACCTTC
TRBV5-1	-	15	TRBJ1-2	-	CASSGGQLGTYGYTF	TGCGCCAGCAGCGGCGGACAGCTAGGGACCTATGGCTACACCTTC
TRBV6-5	-	13	TRBJ2-5	-	CASRETLQETQYF	TGTGCCAGCAGAGAGACTCTACAAGAGACCCAGTACTTC
TRBV5-5	once	15	TRBJ1-2	TRBD1	CASSLEGGANYGYTF	TGTGCCAGCAGCTTGGAAGGGGGCGCGAACTATGGCTACACCTTC
TRBV6-5	-	11	TRBJ2-1	-	CASIGGNEQFF	TGTGCCAGCATTGGGGGCAATGAGCAGTTCTTC
TRBV5-1	-	13	TRBJ1-1	-	CASSSLGRGEAFF	TGCGCCAGCAGCTCGCTGGGACGGGGCGAAGCTTTCTTT
TRBV10-3	-	13	TRBJ1-2	TRBD1	CAISKGQENGYTF	TGTGCCATCAGCAAGGGACAGGAAAATGGCTACACCTTC
TRBV27	-	12	TRBJ2-1	-	CAIWGPNNEQFF	TGTGCCATTTGGGGACCGAACAATGAGCAGTTCTTC
TRBV4-3	-	15	TRBJ1-1	TRBD1	CASSHAQGGNTEAFF	TGCGCCAGCAGCCACGCACAGGGGGGCAACACTGAAGCTTTCTTT
TRBV11-3	-	11	TRBJ1-2	-	CASSPQWGYTF	TGTGCCAGCAGCCCCCAGTGGGGCTACACCTTC
TRBV7-9	few	12	TRBJ1-1	TRBD1	CASSPGGTDAFF	TGTGCCAGCAGTCCGGGGGGGACAGACGCTTTCTTT